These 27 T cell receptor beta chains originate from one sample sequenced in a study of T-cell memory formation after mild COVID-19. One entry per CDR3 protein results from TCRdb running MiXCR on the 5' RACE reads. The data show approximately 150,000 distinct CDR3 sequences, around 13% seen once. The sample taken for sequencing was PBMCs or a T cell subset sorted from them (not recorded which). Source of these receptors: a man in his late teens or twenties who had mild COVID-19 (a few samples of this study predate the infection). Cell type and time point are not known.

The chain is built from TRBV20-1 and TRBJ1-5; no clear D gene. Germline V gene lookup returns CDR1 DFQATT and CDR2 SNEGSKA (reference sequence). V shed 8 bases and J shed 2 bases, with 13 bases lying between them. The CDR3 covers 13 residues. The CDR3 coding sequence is TGCAGTTGGGTCCGCGAAGGCAATCAGCCCCAGCATTTT. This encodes CSWVREGNQPQHF.

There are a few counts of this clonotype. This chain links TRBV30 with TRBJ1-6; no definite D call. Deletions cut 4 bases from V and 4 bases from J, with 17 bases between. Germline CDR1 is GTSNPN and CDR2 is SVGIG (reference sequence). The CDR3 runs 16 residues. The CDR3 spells CAWKIAGFNYNSPLHF. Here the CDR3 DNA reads TGTGCCTGGAAAATCGCGGGGTTTAATTATAATTCACCCCTCCACTTT.

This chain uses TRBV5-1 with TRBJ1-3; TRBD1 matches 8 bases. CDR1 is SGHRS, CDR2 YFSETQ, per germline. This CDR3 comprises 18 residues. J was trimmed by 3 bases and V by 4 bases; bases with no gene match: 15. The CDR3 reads CASSPGQVGARYGNTIYF. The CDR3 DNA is TGCGCCAGCAGCCCGGGACAGGTCGGGGCGCGATATGGAAACACCATATATTTT. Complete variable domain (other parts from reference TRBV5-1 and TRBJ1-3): KAGVTQTPRYLIKTRGQQVTLSCSPISGHRSVSWYQQTPGQGLQFLFEYFSETQRNKGNFPGRFSGRQFSNSRSEMNVSTLELGDSALYLCASSPGQVGARYGNTIYFGEGSWLTVV.

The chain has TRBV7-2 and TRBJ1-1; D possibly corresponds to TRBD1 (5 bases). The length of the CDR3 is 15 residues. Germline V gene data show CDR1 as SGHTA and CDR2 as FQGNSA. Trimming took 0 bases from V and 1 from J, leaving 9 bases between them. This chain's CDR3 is CASSLALGENTEAFF. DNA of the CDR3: TGTGCCAGCAGCTTAGCGCTGGGGGAGAACACTGAAGCTTTCTTT.

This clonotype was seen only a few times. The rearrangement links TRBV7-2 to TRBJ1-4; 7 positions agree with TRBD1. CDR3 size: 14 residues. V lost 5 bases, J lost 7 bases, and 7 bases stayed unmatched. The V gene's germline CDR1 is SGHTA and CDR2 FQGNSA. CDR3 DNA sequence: TGTGCCAGCAGCCCCGCAGGGGGAGGTGAAAAACTGTTTTTT. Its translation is CASSPAGGGEKLFF.

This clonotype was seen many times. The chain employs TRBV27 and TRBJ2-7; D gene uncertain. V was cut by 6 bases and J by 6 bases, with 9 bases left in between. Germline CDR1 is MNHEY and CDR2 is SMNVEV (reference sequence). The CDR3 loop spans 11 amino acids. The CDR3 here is CASSRSGEQYF. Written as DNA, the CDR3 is TGTGCCAGCAGCCGGTCGGGCGAGCAGTACTTC.

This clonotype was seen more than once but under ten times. The chain's CDR3 is CASSDRQGGYEQYV. CDR3 nucleotide sequence: TGTGCCAGCAGCGACAGACAGGGAGGCTACGAGCAGTACGTC. The chain carries TRBV11-2 and TRBJ2-7; TRBD1 might be the D (7 bases). The germline CDR1 and CDR2 sequences are SGHAT and FQNNGV. Trimming took 5 bases from V and 3 from J, leaving 14 bases between them. The CDR3 has 14 residues.

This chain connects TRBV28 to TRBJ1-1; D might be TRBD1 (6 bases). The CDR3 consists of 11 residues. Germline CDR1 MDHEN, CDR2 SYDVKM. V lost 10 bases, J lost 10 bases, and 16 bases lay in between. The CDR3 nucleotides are TGTGCCATCAGGGGCCGTTGGGGAGCTTTCTTT. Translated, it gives CAIRGRWGAFF.

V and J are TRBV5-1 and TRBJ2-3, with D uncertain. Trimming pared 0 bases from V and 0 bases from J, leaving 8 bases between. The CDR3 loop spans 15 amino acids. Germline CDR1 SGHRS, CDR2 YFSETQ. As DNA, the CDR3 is TGCGCCAGCAGCTTGGCCGTCGGGAGCACAGATACGCAGTATTTT. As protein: CASSLAVGSTDTQYF.

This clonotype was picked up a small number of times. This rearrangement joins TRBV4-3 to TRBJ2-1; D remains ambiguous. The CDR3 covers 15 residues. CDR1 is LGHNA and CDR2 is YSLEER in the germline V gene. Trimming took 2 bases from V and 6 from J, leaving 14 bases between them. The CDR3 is CASSQTPQKGNEQFF. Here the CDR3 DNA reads TGCGCCAGCAGCCAAACCCCCCAGAAGGGCAATGAGCAGTTCTTC.

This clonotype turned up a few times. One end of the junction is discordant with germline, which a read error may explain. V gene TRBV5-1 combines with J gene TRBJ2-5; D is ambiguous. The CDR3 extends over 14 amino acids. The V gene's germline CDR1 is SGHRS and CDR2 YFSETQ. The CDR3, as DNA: TGCGCCAGCATCTTGGGTCCATCCGAAGAGACCCAGTACTTC. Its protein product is CASILGPSEETQYF.

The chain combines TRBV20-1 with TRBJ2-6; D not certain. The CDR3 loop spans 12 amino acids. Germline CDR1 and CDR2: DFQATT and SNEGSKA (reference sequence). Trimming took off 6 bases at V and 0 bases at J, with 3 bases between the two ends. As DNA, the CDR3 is TGCAGTGCCCACTCTGGGGCCAACGTCCTGACTTTC. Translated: CSAHSGANVLTF.

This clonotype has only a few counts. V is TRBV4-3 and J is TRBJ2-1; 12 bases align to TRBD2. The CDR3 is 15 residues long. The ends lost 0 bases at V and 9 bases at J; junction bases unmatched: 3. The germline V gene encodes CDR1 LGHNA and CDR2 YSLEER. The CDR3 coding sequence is TGCGCCAGCAGCCAAGAAGCTAGCGGGGGGGGTGAGCAGTTCTTC. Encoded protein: CASSQEASGGGEQFF.

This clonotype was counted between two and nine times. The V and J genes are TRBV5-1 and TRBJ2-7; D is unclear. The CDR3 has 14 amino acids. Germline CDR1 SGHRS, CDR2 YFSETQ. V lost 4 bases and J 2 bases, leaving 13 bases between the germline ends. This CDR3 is CASSPRVGPYEQYF. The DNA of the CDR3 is TGCGCCAGCAGCCCTAGGGTGGGTCCCTACGAGCAGTACTTC.

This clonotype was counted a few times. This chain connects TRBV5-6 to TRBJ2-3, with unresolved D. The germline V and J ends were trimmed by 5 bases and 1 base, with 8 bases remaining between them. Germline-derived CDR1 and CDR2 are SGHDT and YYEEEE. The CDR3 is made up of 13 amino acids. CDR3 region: CASSTAGTDTQYF. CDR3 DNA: TGTGCCAGCAGTACAGCCGGCACAGATACGCAGTATTTT.

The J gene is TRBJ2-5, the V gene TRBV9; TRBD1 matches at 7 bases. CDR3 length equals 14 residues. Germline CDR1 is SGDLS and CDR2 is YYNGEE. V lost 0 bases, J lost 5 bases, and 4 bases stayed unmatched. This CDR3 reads CASSVGQGGETQYF. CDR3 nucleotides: TGTGCCAGCAGCGTAGGACAGGGTGGGGAGACCCAGTACTTC.

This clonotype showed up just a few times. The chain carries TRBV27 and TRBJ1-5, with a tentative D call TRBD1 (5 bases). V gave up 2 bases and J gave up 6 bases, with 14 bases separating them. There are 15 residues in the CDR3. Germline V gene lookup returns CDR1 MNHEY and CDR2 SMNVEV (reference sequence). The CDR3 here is CASSLNPGSRQPQHF. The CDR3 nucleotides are TGTGCCAGCAGTTTAAATCCAGGGTCTCGTCAGCCCCAGCATTTT.

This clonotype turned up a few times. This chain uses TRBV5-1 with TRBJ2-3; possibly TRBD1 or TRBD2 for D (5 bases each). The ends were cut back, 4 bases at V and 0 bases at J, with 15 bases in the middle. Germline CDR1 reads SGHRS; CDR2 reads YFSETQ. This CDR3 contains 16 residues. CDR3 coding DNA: TGCGCCAGCAGCGGTCCCTCCGGGGCCAGCACAGATACGCAGTATTTT. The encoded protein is CASSGPSGASTDTQYF.

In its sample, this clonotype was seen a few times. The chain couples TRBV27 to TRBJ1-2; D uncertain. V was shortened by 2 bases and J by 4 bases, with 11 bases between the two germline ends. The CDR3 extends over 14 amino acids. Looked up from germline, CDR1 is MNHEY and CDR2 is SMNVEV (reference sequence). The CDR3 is CASSLSWGGYGYTF. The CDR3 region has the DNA TGTGCCAGCAGTTTAAGCTGGGGAGGCTATGGCTACACCTTC.

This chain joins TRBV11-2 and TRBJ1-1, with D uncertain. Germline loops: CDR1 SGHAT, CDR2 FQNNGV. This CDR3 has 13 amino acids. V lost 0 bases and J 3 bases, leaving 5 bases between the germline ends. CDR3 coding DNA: TGTGCCAGCAGCTTAGATCGGTACACTGAAGCTTTCTTT. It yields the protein CASSLDRYTEAFF. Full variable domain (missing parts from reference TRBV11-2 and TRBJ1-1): EAGVAQSPRYKIIEKRQSVAFWCNPISGHATLYWYQQILGQGPKLLIQFQNNGVVDDSQLPKDRFSAERLKGVDSTLKIQPAKLEDSAVYLCASSLDRYTEAFFGQGTRLTVV.

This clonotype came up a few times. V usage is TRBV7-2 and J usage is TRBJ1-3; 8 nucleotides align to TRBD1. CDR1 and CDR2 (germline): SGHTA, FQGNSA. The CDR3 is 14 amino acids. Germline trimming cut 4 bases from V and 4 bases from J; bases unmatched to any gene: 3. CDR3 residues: CASSYGQGGNTIYF. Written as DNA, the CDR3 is TGTGCCAGCAGCTACGGACAGGGCGGAAACACCATATATTTT.

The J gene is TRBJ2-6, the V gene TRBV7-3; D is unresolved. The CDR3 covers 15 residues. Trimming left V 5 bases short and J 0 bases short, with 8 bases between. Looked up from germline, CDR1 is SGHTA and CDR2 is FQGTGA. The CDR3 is CASSPTYSGANVLTF. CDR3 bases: TGTGCCAGCAGCCCCACCTACTCTGGGGCCAACGTCCTGACTTTC.

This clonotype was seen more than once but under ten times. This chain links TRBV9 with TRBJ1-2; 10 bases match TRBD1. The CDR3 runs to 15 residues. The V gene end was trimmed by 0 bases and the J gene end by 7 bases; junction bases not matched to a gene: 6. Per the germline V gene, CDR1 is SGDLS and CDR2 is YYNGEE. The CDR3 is CASSVAPTGGIGYTF. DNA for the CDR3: TGTGCCAGCAGCGTAGCCCCGACAGGGGGCATTGGCTACACCTTC.

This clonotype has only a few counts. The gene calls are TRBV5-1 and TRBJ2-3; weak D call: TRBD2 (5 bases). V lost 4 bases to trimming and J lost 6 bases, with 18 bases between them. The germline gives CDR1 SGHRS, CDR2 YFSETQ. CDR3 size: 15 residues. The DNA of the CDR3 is TGCGCCAGCAGCAGCAGGCCCACGCCGGGGGATACGCAGTATTTT. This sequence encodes CASSSRPTPGDTQYF.

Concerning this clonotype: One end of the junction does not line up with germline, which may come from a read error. This CDR3 reads CSAPTGGLYDQYF. The CDR3 DNA follows: TGCAGTGCCCCGACAGGGGGCCTCTACGATCAGTACTTC. The chain is built from TRBV20-1 and TRBJ2-7; 10 bases are a match to TRBD1. CDR3 size: 13 residues. Germline-derived CDR1 and CDR2 are DFQATT and SNEGSKA (reference sequence).

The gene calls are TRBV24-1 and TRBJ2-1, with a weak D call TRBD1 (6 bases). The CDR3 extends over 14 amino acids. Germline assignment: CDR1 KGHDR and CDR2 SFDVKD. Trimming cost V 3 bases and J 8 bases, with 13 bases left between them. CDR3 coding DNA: TGTGCCACCAGTGATCGAACAGGGACCTATGAGCAGTTCTTC. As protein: CATSDRTGTYEQFF.

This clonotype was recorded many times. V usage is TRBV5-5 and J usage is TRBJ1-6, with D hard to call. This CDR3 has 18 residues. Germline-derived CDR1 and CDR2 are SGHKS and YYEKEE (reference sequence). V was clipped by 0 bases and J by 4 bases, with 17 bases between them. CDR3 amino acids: CASSLGHVSRGYNSPLHF. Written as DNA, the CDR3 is TGTGCCAGCAGCTTGGGCCACGTCTCCCGTGGATATAATTCACCCCTCCACTTT.